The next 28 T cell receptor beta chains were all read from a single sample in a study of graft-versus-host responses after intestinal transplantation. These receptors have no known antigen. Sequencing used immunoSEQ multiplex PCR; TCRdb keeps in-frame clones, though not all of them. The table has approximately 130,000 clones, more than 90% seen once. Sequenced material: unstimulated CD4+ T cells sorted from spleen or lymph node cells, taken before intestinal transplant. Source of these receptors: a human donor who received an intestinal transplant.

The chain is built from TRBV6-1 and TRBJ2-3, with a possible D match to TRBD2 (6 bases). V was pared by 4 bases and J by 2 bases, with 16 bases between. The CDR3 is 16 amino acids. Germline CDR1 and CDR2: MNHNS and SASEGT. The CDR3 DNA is TGTGCCAGCAGTGCTAAGACGGCGGGGCTCACAGATACGCAGTATTTT. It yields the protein CASSAKTAGLTDTQYF.

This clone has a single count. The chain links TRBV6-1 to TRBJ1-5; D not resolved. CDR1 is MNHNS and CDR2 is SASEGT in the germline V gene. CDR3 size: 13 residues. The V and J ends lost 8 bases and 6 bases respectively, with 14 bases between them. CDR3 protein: CASASWGGQPQHF. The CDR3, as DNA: TGTGCCAGCGCCAGTTGGGGAGGTCAGCCCCAGCATTTT.

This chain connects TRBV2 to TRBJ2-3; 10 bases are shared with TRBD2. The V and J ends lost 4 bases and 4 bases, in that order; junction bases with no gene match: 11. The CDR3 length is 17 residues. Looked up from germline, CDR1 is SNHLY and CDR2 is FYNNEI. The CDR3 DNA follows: TGTGCCAGCAGTGCACGGATTAGCGGGGGGCGCGCAGATACGCAGTATTTT. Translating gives CASSARISGGRADTQYF. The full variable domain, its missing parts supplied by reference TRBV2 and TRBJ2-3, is EPEVTQTPSHQVTQMGQEVILRCVPISNHLYFYWYRQILGQKVEFLVSFYNNEISEKSEIFDDQFSVERPDGSNFTLKIRSTKLEDSAMYFCASSARISGGRADTQYFGPGTRLTVL.

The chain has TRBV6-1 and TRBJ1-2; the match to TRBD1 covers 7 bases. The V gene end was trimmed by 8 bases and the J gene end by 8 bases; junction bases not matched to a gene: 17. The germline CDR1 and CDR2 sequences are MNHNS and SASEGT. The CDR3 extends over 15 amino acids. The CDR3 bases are TGTGCCAGCGACCGGGACAGCACCCAAGGAGGGGGCTACACCTTC. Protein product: CASDRDSTQGGGYTF.

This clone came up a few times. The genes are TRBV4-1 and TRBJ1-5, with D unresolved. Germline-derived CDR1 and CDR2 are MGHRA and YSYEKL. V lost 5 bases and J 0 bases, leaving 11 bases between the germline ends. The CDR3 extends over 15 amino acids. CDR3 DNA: TGCGCCAGCAGCTTGTGGGGAAGTAGCAATCAGCCCCAGCATTTT. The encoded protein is CASSLWGSSNQPQHF.

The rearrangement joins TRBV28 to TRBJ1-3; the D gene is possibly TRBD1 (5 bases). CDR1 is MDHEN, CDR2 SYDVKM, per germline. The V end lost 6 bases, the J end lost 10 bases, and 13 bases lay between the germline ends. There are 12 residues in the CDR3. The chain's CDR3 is CASSPLGGTIYF. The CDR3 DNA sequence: TGTGCCAGCAGCCCACTCGGGGGGACCATATATTTT.

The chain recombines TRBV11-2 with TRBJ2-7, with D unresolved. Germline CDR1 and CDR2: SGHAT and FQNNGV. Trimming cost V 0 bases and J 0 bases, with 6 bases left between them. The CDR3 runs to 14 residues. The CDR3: CASSLDTSSYEQYF. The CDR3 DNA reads TGTGCCAGCAGCTTAGATACGAGCTCCTACGAGCAGTACTTC. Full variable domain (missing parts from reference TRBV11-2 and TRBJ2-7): EAGVAQSPRYKIIEKRQSVAFWCNPISGHATLYWYQQILGQGPKLLIQFQNNGVVDDSQLPKDRFSAERLKGVDSTLKIQPAKLEDSAVYLCASSLDTSSYEQYFGPGTRLTVT.

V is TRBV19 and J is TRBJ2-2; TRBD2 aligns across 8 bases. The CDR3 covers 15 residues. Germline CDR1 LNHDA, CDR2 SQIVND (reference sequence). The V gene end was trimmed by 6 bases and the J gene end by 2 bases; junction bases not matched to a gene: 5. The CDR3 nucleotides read TGTGCCAGTAGGGTCAGCGGGGGAAACACCGGGGAGCTGTTTTTT. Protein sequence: CASRVSGGNTGELFF.

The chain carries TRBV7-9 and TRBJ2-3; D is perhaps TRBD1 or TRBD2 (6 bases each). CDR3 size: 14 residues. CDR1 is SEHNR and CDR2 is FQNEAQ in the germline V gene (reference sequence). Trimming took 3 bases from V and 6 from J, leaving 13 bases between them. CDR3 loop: CASSFLSGGDTQYF. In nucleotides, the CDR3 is TGTGCCAGCAGCTTTCTCTCCGGGGGCGATACGCAGTATTTT.

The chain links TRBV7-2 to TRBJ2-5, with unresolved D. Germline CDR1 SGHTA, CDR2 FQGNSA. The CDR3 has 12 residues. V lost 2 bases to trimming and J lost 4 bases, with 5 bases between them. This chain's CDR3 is CASSLLRETQYF. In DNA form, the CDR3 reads TGTGCCAGCAGCTTATTAAGAGAGACCCAGTACTTC.

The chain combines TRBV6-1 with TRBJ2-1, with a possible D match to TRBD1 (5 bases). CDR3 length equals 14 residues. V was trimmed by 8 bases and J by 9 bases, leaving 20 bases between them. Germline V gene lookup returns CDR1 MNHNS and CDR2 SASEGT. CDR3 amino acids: CASQGGQGGVEQFF. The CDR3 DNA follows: TGTGCCAGCCAAGGTGGGCAGGGTGGTGTTGAGCAGTTCTTC.

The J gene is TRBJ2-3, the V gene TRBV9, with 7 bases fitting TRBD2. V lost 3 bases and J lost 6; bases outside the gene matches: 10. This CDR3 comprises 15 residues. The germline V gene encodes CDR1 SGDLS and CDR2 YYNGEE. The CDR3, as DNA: TGTGCCAGCAGCGAGCGGGACTACGGTTTGGATACGCAGTATTTT. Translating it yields CASSERDYGLDTQYF.

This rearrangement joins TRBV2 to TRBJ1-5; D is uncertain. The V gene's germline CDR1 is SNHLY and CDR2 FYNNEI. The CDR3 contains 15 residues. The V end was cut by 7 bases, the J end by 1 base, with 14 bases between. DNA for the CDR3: TGTGCCAGCACCGAAGGACGGAAAAGCAATCAGCCCCAGCATTTT. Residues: CASTEGRKSNQPQHF.

CDR3 sequence: CASSQEWRAEQYF. For the CDR3, the DNA is TGTGCCAGCAGCCAAGAATGGCGGGCCGAGCAGTACTTC. The chain links TRBV14 to TRBJ2-7; D possibly corresponds to TRBD2 (5 bases). V lost 0 bases, J lost 6 bases, and 9 bases lay in between. Germline V gene data show CDR1 as SGHDN and CDR2 as FVKESK. This CDR3 spans 13 amino acids.

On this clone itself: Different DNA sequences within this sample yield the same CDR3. In DNA, the CDR3 is TGTGCCAGCAGCGTAGGGGCGGGACCTAGCACAGATACGCAGTATTTT. Amino acids: CASSVGAGPSTDTQYF. The chain employs TRBV9 and TRBJ2-3, with a weak D call TRBD2 (6 bases). The CDR3 consists of 16 residues. Trimming stripped 0 bases from V and 0 bases from J, with 11 bases between. Germline lookup yields CDR1 SGDLS and CDR2 YYNGEE.

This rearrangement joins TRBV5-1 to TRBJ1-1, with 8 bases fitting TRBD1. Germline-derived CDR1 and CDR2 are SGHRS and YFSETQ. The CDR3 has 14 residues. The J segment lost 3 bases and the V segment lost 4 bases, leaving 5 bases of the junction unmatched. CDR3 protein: CASSARQGHTEAFF. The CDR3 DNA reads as TGCGCCAGCAGCGCCCGACAGGGGCACACTGAAGCTTTCTTT.

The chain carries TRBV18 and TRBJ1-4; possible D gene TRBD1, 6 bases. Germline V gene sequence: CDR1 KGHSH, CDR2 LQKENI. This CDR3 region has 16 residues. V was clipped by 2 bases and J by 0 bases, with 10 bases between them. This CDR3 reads CASSPGTQATNEKLFF. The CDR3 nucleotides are TGTGCCAGCTCACCAGGGACACAAGCAACTAATGAAAAACTGTTTTTT. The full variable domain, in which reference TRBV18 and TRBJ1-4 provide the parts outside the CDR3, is NAGVMQNPRHLVRRRGQEARLRCSPMKGHSHVYWYRQLPEEGLKFMVYLQKENIIDESGMPKERFSAEFPKEGPSILRIQQVVRGDSAAYFCASSPGTQATNEKLFFGSGTQLSVL.

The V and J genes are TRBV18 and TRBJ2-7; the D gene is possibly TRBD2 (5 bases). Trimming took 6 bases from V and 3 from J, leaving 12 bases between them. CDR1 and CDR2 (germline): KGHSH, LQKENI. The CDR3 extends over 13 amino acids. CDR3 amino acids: CASSFAGDYEQYF. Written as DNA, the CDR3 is TGTGCCAGCTCTTTCGCGGGTGACTACGAGCAGTACTTC.

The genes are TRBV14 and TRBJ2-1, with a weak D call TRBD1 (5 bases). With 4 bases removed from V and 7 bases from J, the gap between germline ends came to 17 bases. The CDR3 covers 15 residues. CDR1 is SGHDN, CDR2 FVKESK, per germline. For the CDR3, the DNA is TGTGCCAGCAGCCCTCAGGGTTCGCGCAAGAATGAGCAGTTCTTC. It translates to CASSPQGSRKNEQFF.

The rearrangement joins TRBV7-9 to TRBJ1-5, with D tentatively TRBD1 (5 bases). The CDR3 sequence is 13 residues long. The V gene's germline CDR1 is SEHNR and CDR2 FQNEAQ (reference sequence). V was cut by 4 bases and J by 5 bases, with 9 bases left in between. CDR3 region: CASSWGGDQPQHF. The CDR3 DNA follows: TGTGCCAGCAGCTGGGGGGGGGATCAGCCCCAGCATTTT.

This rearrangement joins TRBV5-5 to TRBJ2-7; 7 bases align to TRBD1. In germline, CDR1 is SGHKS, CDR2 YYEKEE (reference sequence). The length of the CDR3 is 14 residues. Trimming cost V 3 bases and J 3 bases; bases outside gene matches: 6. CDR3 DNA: TGTGCCAGCAGCTCTACAGGGGCGAGCTACGAGCAGTACTTC. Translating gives CASSSTGASYEQYF.

The CDR3 here is CASSLLWGANNEQFF. The CDR3 DNA is TGTGCCAGCAGCTTGTTGTGGGGGGCTAACAATGAGCAGTTCTTC. The chain uses TRBV5-5 and TRBJ2-1; D may correspond to TRBD1 or TRBD2 (6 bases each). The CDR3 has 15 amino acids. CDR1 and CDR2 (germline): SGHKS, YYEKEE (reference sequence). Trimming shortened V by 1 base and J by 5 bases, and 13 bases separated the two germline ends.

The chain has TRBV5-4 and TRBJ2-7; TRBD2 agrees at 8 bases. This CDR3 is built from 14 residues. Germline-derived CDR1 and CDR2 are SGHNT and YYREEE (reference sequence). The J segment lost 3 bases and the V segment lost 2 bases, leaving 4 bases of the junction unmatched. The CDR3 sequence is CASSLRGGGYEQYF. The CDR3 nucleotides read TGTGCCAGCAGCTTACGGGGGGGCGGCTACGAGCAGTACTTC. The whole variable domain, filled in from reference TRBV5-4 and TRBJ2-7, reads ETGVTQSPTHLIKTRGQQVTLRCSSQSGHNTVSWYQQALGQGPQFIFQYYREEENGRGNFPPRFSGLQFPNYSSELNVNALELDDSALYLCASSLRGGGYEQYFGPGTRLTVT.

In DNA, the CDR3 is TGTGCCAGCAGTTTAAAACAGTCCCCGGTAACTAACTATGGCTACACCTTC. Translated, it gives CASSLKQSPVTNYGYTF. The genes are TRBV27 and TRBJ1-2, with D hard to call. Germline loops: CDR1 MNHEY, CDR2 SMNVEV (reference sequence). V was shortened by 2 bases and J by 0 bases, with 16 bases between the two germline ends. The CDR3 has 17 amino acids.

This CDR3 is CASSQTGNYGYTF. CDR3 nucleotides: TGCGCCAGCAGCCAGACAGGGAACTATGGCTACACCTTC. This chain joins TRBV4-1 and TRBJ1-2; TRBD1 matches 7 bases. CDR1 is MGHRA and CDR2 is YSYEKL in the germline V gene. The junction had 0 bases not matched to a gene; V was cut back by 3 bases and J by 2 bases. This CDR3 is built from 13 residues.

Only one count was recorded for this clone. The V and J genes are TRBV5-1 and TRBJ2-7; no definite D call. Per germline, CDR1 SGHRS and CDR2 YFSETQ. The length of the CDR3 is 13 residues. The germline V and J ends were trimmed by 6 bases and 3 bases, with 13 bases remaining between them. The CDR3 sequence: CASTDTTNYEQYF. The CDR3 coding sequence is TGCGCCAGCACCGATACCACCAACTACGAGCAGTACTTC.

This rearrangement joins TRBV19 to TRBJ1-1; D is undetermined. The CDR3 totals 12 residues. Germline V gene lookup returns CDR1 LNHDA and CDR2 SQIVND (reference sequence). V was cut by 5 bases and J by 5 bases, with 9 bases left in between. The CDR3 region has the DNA TGTGCCAGTAGTTTGTTTGGAACTGAAGCTTTCTTT. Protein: CASSLFGTEAFF.

The chain's CDR3 is CASTTGTGELFF. In nucleotides, the CDR3 is TGTGCCAGCACCACAGGCACCGGGGAGCTGTTTTTT. V usage is TRBV6-5 and J usage is TRBJ2-2, with D maybe TRBD1 (5 bases). Germline V gives CDR1 MNHEY, CDR2 SVGAGI. V was trimmed by 7 bases and J by 4 bases, leaving 7 bases between them. The CDR3 is 12 amino acids.